This T cell receptor beta chain was sequenced during a study of Ad26.COV2.S vaccination and SARS-CoV-2 variants. Background on the study: The COV1001 Ad26.COV2.S trial arm included the donor. The study's findings and limits: Responses of T cells in total may have been underestimated by the TCR breadth and depth analyses.

Treatment indicated: some 19 received Ad26.COV2.S at low or high dose, single or two shots; roughly five received placebo; per-sample allocation not given. Each sample was drawn 63 days after the first injection (of vaccine or placebo). Recruitment in Boston yielded a donor of adult age, 18-55 years. Profiling relied on immunoSEQ multiplex PCR, and the TCRdb table lists in-frame clones only, not all of them. The sample comprises 350,000 to 450,000 clones, 89% of which are singletons, and around 2% rests with the top ten. With respect to this clone: The antigen is not known.

J lost 5 bases, V lost 8 bases, and 9 bases had no gene match. Germline V lookup: CDR1 WSHSY, CDR2 SAAADI. This CDR3 has 16 amino acids. Sequences were derived from peripheral blood, sampled in a trial of Ad26.COV2.S vaccine versus placebo. This TCR came from a person aged 18 to 65 who received the Ad26.COV2.S COVID-19 vaccine or a placebo. The chain has TRBV10-2 and TRBJ2-3, with 14 bases fitting TRBD2. The CDR3 here is CASHGTSGSNLDTQYF. The CDR3 region has the DNA TGCGCCAGCCACGGGACTAGCGGGAGCAATCTAGATACGCAGTATTTT.